The sequence of this T cell receptor beta chain was determined in a study of shared clonotypes between healthy human individuals. Profiling relied on immunoSEQ multiplex PCR, and the TCRdb table lists in-frame clones only, not all of them. The table shows some 500,000 clones, with almost 97% occurring only once. Note on this clone: What it binds is not known.

V lost 1 base and J 7 bases, leaving 8 bases between the germline ends. The CDR3 is 13 residues long. Per the germline V gene, CDR1 is MGHRA and CDR2 is YSYEKL. Study-wide results and limits: Compared with clonotypes that all four donors shared, non-shared clonotypes had lower generation probabilities. Naive subsets, compared against memory subsets, generally had larger estimated richness values.

Material: naive CD4+ T cells sorted from blood. Subset denoted: CD45RA+ positively selected. The TCR comes from a woman aged 30 to 39 in good health. The genes are TRBV4-1 and TRBJ1-5, with D perhaps TRBD1 (5 bases). Here the CDR3 DNA reads TGCGCCAGCAGCCAAGCGGGGGGACAGCCCCAGCATTTT. Its protein product is CASSQAGGQPQHF.